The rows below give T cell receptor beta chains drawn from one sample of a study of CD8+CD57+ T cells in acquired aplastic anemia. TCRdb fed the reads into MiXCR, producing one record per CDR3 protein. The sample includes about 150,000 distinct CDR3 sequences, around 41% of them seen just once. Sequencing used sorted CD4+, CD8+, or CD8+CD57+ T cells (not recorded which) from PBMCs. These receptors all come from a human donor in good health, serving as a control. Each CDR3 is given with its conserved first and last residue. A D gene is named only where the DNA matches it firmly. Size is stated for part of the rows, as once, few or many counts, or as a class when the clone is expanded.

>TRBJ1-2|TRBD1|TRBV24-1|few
CATSRDRDYGYTF
TGTGCCACCAGCCGGGACAGGGACTATGGCTACACCTTC
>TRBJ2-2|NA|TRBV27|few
CASSLWTGELFF
TGTGCCAGCAGTTTATGGACCGGGGAGCTGTTTTTT
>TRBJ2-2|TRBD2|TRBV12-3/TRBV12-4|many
CASIRDGGNGELFF
TGTGCCAGCATCCGTGACGGGGGGAACGGGGAGCTGTTTTTT
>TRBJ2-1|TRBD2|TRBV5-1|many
CASSFDVLADLNEQFF
TGCGCCAGCAGCTTTGATGTACTAGCGGACCTCAATGAGCAGTTCTTC
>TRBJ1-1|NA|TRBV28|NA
CASSRRSGGLNTEAFF
TGTGCCAGCAGCCGCCGGAGTGGAGGTCTGAACACTGAAGCTTTCTTT
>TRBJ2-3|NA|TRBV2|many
CASSAPRADTQYF
TGTGCCAGCAGTGCTCCTCGCGCAGATACGCAGTATTTT
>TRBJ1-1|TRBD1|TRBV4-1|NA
CASSTGAGAEAFF
TGCGCCAGCAGCACAGGGGCCGGGGCTGAAGCTTTCTTT
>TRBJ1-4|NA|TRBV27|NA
CASSLVGRRDEKLFF
TGTGCCAGCAGTTTAGTTGGAAGACGGGATGAAAAACTGTTTTTT
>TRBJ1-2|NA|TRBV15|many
CATSRDLGIYGYTF
TGTGCCACCAGCAGAGATCTAGGGATCTATGGCTACACCTTC
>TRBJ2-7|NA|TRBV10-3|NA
CAISESRTTYEQYF
TGTGCCATCAGTGAGTCTAGGACCACCTACGAGCAGTACTTC
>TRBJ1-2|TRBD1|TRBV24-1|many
CATSDQQGAYGYTF
TGTGCCACCAGTGATCAACAGGGGGCCTATGGCTACACCTTC
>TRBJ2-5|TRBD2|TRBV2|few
CASASGNGETQYF
TGTGCCAGCGCTAGCGGGAACGGAGAGACCCAGTACTTC
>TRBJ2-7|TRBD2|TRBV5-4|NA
CASSLGAGRESYEQYF
TGTGCCAGCAGCTTGGGAGCGGGACGGGAGTCCTACGAGCAGTACTTC
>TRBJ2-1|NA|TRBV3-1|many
CASSRRDEQFF
TGTGCCAGCAGCCGTCGGGATGAGCAGTTCTTC
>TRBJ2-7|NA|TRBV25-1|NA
CASSGGDRSSYEQYF
TGTGCCAGCAGTGGAGGAGACAGGAGCTCCTACGAGCAGTACTTC
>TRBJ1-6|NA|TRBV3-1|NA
CASSQDILFNNSPLHF
TGTGCCAGCAGCCAAGATATATTATTTAATAATTCACCCCTCCACTTT
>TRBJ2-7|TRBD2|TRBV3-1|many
CASSQGLASGGAEQYF
TGTGCCAGCAGCCAAGGGTTGGCTAGCGGGGGAGCCGAGCAGTACTTC
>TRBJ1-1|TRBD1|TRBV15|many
CATSRGTGRAEAFF
TGTGCCACCAGCAGAGGGACAGGGCGGGCTGAAGCTTTCTTT
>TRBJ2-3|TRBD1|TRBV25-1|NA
CASSAGQGGSTDTQYF
TGTGCCAGCAGTGCCGGACAGGGAGGATCCACAGATACGCAGTATTTT
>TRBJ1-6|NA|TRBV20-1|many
CSATYSFLGTYNSPLHF
TGCAGTGCCACCTACTCGTTCTTGGGGACCTATAATTCACCCCTCCACTTT
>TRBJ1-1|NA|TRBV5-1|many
CASSLSDSRDTEAFF
TGCGCCAGCAGCCTCTCCGACAGCCGAGACACTGAAGCTTTCTTT
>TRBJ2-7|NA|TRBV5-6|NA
CASSLAWGEQYF
TGTGCCAGCAGCTTGGCTTGGGGCGAGCAGTACTTC
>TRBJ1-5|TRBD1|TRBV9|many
CASSPGGQGNQPQHF
TGTGCCAGCAGCCCCGGGGGACAGGGGAATCAGCCCCAGCATTTT
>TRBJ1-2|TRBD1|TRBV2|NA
CASTGGSYGYTF
TGTGCCAGCACAGGGGGCAGCTATGGCTACACCTTC
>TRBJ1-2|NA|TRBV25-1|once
CASSVDYGHTF
TGTGCCAGCAGTGTTGACTATGGCCACACCTTC
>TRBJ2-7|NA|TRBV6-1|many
CASSGGGNYEQYF
TGTGCCAGCAGTGGGGGAGGAAACTACGAGCAGTACTTC
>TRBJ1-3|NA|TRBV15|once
CATRRQDSGNTIYF
TGTGCCACCAGACGACAGGACTCTGGAAACACCATATATTTT
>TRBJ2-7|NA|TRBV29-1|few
CSVGSYYEQYF
TGCAGCGTTGGATCTTACTACGAGCAGTACTTC
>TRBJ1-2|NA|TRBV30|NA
CAWSVPGGPSDYGYTF
TGTGCCTGGAGTGTACCCGGGGGCCCCTCTGACTATGGCTACACCTTC
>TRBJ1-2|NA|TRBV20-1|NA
CSLPDNNYGYTF
TGCAGTCTTCCTGACAATAACTATGGCTACACCTTC
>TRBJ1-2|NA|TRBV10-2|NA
CASSESGGRGVDGYTF
TGCGCCAGCAGTGAGTCGGGAGGACGGGGGGTGGATGGCTACACCTTC
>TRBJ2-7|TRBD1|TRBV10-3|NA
CAISERQGGEQYF
TGTGCCATCAGTGAGCGACAGGGCGGCGAGCAGTACTTC
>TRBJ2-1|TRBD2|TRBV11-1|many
CASSKKYLAGVGPDNEQFF
TGTGCCAGCAGCAAGAAATACCTAGCGGGAGTGGGCCCAGACAATGAGCAGTTCTTC
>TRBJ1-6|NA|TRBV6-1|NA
CASSEMGGSYNSPLHF
TGTGCCAGCAGTGAAATGGGGGGCTCCTATAATTCACCCCTCCACTTT
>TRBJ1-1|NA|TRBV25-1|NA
CASSEQGIEAFF
TGTGCCAGCAGTGAACAGGGAATTGAAGCTTTCTTT
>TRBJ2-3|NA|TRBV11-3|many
CASSASAGGGYTDTQYF
TGTGCCAGCAGCGCTAGCGCCGGAGGGGGCTACACAGATACGCAGTATTTT
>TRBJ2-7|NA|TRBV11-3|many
CASTGGPYEQYF
TGTGCCAGCACAGGGGGGCCCTACGAGCAGTACTTC
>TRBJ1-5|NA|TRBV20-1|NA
CSARGSDSGNQPQHF
TGCAGTGCTAGAGGGTCCGATAGTGGCAATCAGCCCCAGCATTTT
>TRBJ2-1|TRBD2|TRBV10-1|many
CASSESTSGGVGEQFF
TGCGCCAGCAGTGAGTCAACCAGCGGGGGGGTCGGTGAGCAGTTCTTC
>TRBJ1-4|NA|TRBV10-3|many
CAISSGGNLNEKLFF
TGTGCCATCAGCTCTGGGGGCAACCTTAATGAAAAACTGTTTTTT
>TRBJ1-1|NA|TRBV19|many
CASSIEDGYEAFF
TGTGCCAGTAGTATAGAAGACGGTTATGAAGCTTTCTTT